Listed below are T cell receptor beta chains from one sample, sequenced in a study of cytomegalovirus exposure and HLA in healthy donors. Repertoires were generated with immunoSEQ multiplex PCR, while TCRdb's copy carries only in-frame clones and drops some. Among around 130,000 clones listed, about 62% were seen once. Sequencing used PBMCs. Receptor source: a woman aged 40 to 50 in good health and CMV-seropositive. Each CDR3 is given with its conserved first and last residue. A D gene is named only where the DNA matches it firmly. Clone size is not always given. Where it is, it says once, few, many or a class for expanded clones.

J	V	D	size	DNA	CDR3
TRBJ1-2	TRBV6-6	TRBD1	.	TGTGCCAGCACTAGACAGGGGGCGTTCCATGGCTACACCTTC	CASTRQGAFHGYTF
TRBJ1-1	TRBV7-8	.	.	TGTGCCAGCAGCTTAAGCGGTACGTCGAACACTGAAGCTTTCTTT	CASSLSGTSNTEAFF
TRBJ2-3	TRBV6-6	.	.	TGTGCCAGCAGTTATCCTCAGGTTTATGACACAGATACGCAGTATTTT	CASSYPQVYDTDTQYF
TRBJ1-3	TRBV6-1	.	.	TGTGCCAGCAGAATAGACATATCCGGAAACACCATATATTTT	CASRIDISGNTIYF
TRBJ1-2	TRBV23-1	TRBD1	.	TGCGCCAGCAGTGCCAACCGGGACAGGGGGCATGGGGGCTACACCTTC	CASSANRDRGHGGYTF
TRBJ1-4	TRBV29-1	.	.	TGCAGCGTTGGGAGGGATCAAGAAAAACTGTTTTTT	CSVGRDQEKLFF
TRBJ2-1	TRBV4-1	TRBD2	.	TGCGCCAGCAGCCACCACAGACTAGCGGGATCCTCAGGGGATGAGCAGTTCTTC	CASSHHRLAGSSGDEQFF
TRBJ2-7	TRBV6-5	TRBD2	.	TGTGCCAGCAGCCCCGGGGAGGGGAACGAGCAGTACTTC	CASSPGEGNEQYF
TRBJ2-7	TRBV19	TRBD1	.	TGTGCCAGTAGTATGTTGCAGGGACAGTTCCACGAGCAGTACTTC	CASSMLQGQFHEQYF
TRBJ1-3	TRBV9	.	.	TGTGCCAGCAGCGTAGGCCCCGGGGATCGGGTCTCTGGAAACACCATATATTTT	CASSVGPGDRVSGNTIYF
TRBJ2-7	TRBV11-2	TRBD2	once	TGTGCCAGCAGCGCTGCCGCCGGGAGGGAGTACGAGCAGTACTTC	CASSAAAGREYEQYF
TRBJ2-7	TRBV28	TRBD2	.	TGTGCCAGCACCGCTAGCGGATTCTACGAGCAGTACTTC	CASTASGFYEQYF
TRBJ2-3	TRBV28	TRBD2	.	TGTGCCAGCAGCTCAGGGACTAGCGGGACGGCGCAGTATTTT	CASSSGTSGTAQYF
TRBJ2-7	TRBV6-1	TRBD1	few	TGTGCCAGCAGTGCGGGACAGGGGGACGGAGAGCAGTACTTC	CASSAGQGDGEQYF
TRBJ2-3	TRBV28	TRBD2	.	TGTGCCAGCAGTCTAGCGGGAACGGCAGATACGCAGTATTTT	CASSLAGTADTQYF
TRBJ2-7	TRBV7-9	TRBD2	.	TGTGCCAGCAGCCCGAAGGGACTAGCGGGGGGGACCTACGAGCAGTACTTC	CASSPKGLAGGTYEQYF
TRBJ2-3	TRBV7-9	.	.	TGTGCCAGCAGCTTACGGTCCCCCTTCACAGATACGCAGTATTTT	CASSLRSPFTDTQYF
TRBJ2-1	TRBV11-2	TRBD2	.	TGTGCCAGCAGCTTAGAAAGTAGCGGGAGGGGTGAGCAGTTCTTC	CASSLESSGRGEQFF
TRBJ2-1	TRBV27	TRBD2	.	TGTGCCAGCAGTCCACGGACTAGCGGGGGGGCGAATGAGCAGTTCTTC	CASSPRTSGGANEQFF
TRBJ2-7	TRBV5-6	TRBD1	few	TGTGCCAGCAGCCCATCCGGGACAGGGTCCTACGAGCAGTACTTC	CASSPSGTGSYEQYF
TRBJ1-2	TRBV28	.	few	TGTGCCAGCAGTTCGGTAGGGGTAGGAGGCTACACCTTC	CASSSVGVGGYTF
TRBJ2-2	TRBV15	.	few	TGTGCCACCAGCAGAGATTATACTACCGGGGAGCTGTTTTTT	CATSRDYTTGELFF
TRBJ2-3	TRBV2	.	.	TGTGCCAGCAAGGTGTGTCGCGGCGGCTACACAGATACGCAGTATTTT	CASKVCRGGYTDTQYF
TRBJ1-2	TRBV5-3	TRBD1	.	TGTGCCAGAAGACAGGGGACAGGGCCGAACTATGGCTACACCTTC	CARRQGTGPNYGYTF
TRBJ1-2	TRBV10-3	TRBD1	.	TGTGCCATCAGTGAGTCGAGCCCGGGACAGGGGGATGGCTACACCTTC	CAISESSPGQGDGYTF
TRBJ2-2	TRBV7-3	.	few	TGTGCCAGCAGATCACCGGGACAGAACACCGGGGAGCTGTTTTTT	CASRSPGQNTGELFF
TRBJ1-1	TRBV6-5	TRBD1	.	TGTGCCAGCAGTTCCCCTGGACAGGGGGAAGTGGCTTTCTTT	CASSSPGQGEVAFF
TRBJ2-7	TRBV9	.	.	TGTGCCAGCAGCGTGAGTGAGGATTACGAGCAGTACTTC	CASSVSEDYEQYF
TRBJ1-2	TRBV4-1	TRBD1	few	TGCGCCAGCAGCCAAGAGAGGTCAGGGGGAGGCTACACCTTC	CASSQERSGGGYTF
TRBJ2-7	TRBV25-1	TRBD1	.	TGTGCCAGCAGTGGCAGGGGGCTACACCCCTACGAGCAGTACTTC	CASSGRGLHPYEQYF
TRBJ2-6	TRBV15	TRBD1	.	TGTGCCACCAGCAGTCCACAGGGGGCAAGTGCCAACGTCCTGACTTTC	CATSSPQGASANVLTF
TRBJ1-1	TRBV2	TRBD1	.	TGTGCCAGCAGTGGGACAGGGCTCGGGACTGAAGCTTTCTTT	CASSGTGLGTEAFF
TRBJ2-7	TRBV10-3	.	.	TGTGCCATCAGTGACCTACGCCAGCAGGGCTACGAGCAGTACTTC	CAISDLRQQGYEQYF
TRBJ2-5	TRBV2	.	.	TGTGCCAGCAGTGCTTTAGCTCAAGAGACCCAGTACTTC	CASSALAQETQYF
TRBJ2-5	TRBV6-5	TRBD1	.	TGTGCCAGCAGTTACTCGACAGGGGGCGGCGGGGAGCAGTACTTC	CASSYSTGGGGEQYF
TRBJ2-7	TRBV6-5	.	once	TGTGCCAGCAGTTACGGGGGCCTCTACGAGCAGTACTTC	CASSYGGLYEQYF
TRBJ2-5	TRBV12-5	TRBD2	.	TGTGCTAGTGGGGTAGCGGGAGGAGTAGAGACCCAGTACTTC	CASGVAGGVETQYF
TRBJ2-7	TRBV5-1	.	.	TGCGCCAGCAGCACGCAGGGTATCACCTACGAGCAGTACTTC	CASSTQGITYEQYF
TRBJ1-3	TRBV5-4	TRBD1	.	TGTGCCAGCAGTCAGGGGGGAAGCTCTGGAAACACCATATATTTT	CASSQGGSSGNTIYF
TRBJ1-1	TRBV11-2	.	.	TGTGCCAGCAGCTTGCCAGGAAACACTGAAGCTTTCTTT	CASSLPGNTEAFF